This T cell receptor (beta chain) emerged from a study of T cell repertoires in cytomegalovirus infection. The overall study: Public TCR beta signatures indicated both CMV infection and matching HLA type. Overall study findings and caveats: HLA-C-restricted, CMV-specific TCR beta clonotypes were dominant ex vivo.

This clonotype appeared many times. The target antigen is unknown. TCRdb analysed the reads with MiXCR anew, one entry per CDR3 protein. The data contain 150,000 to 190,000 distinct CDR3 sequences, about a quarter of them singletons. Trimming cost V 5 bases and J 0 bases; bases outside gene matches: 5. This CDR3 is built from 15 residues. The germline CDR1 and CDR2 sequences are SGHTA and FQGNSA. The rearrangement joins TRBV7-2 to TRBJ1-1, with 8 bases fitting TRBD1. This clonotype was sampled from a human donor in good health (CMV status not recorded). Some clones in this sample may be carry-over from other donors' samples. Input material: PBMCs. The CDR3 coding sequence is TGTGCCAGCAGCCGCGAGACAGGGGTGAACACTGAAGCTTTCTTT. This sequence encodes CASSRETGVNTEAFF.